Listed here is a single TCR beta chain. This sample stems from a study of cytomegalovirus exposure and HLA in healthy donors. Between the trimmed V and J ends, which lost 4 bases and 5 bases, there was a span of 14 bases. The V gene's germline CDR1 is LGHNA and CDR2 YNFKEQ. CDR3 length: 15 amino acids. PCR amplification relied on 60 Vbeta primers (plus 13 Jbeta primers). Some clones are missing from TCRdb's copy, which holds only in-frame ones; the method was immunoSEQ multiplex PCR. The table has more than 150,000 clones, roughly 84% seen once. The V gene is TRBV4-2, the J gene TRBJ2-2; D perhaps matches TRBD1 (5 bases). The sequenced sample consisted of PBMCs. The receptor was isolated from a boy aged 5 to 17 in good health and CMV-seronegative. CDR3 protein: CASSPGWGSTGELFF. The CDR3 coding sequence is TGTGCCAGCAGCCCAGGGTGGGGCTCTACCGGGGAGCTGTTTTTT.